This passage covers 10 T cell receptor beta chains from one sample sequenced in a study of kidney transplant recipient with SARS-CoV-2 infection. TCRdb reprocessed the reads via MiXCR and lists one record per CDR3 protein. The sample shows fewer than 250,000 distinct CDR3 sequences, around 26% of them seen only once. The material sequenced was a blood sample, taken at baseline and on day 111 from a kidney transplant recipient. The receptors were sampled from a male patient aged 25 to 39 who had COVID-19 and was a kidney transplant recipient. The T cells may partly be graft donor cells.

This clonotype was seen many times. The chain joins TRBV28 to TRBJ2-7, with D uncertain. V shed 7 bases and J shed 0 bases, with 10 bases lying between them. There are 13 residues in the CDR3. Germline CDR1 MDHEN, CDR2 SYDVKM. The CDR3 loop is CASTKEPSYEQYF. CDR3 bases: TGTGCCAGCACAAAGGAGCCCTCCTACGAGCAGTACTTC.

This clonotype was picked up many times. This rearrangement joins TRBV16 to TRBJ1-2; no clear D. With 5 bases removed from V and 4 bases from J, the gap between germline ends came to 23 bases. Germline loops: CDR1 KGHSY, CDR2 FQNENV. The CDR3 length is 17 residues. The CDR3 loop is CASSMEWVVRKTYGYTF. The CDR3 region has the DNA TGTGCCAGCAGCATGGAGTGGGTCGTTAGAAAGACCTATGGCTACACCTTC.

This clonotype was counted a few times. This chain links TRBV20-1 with TRBJ2-3; TRBD1 might be the D (5 bases). V was trimmed by 3 bases and J by 0 bases, leaving 10 bases between them. The CDR3 runs to 14 residues. Germline values: CDR1 DFQATT, CDR2 SNEGSKA (reference sequence). CDR3 sequence (DNA): TGCAGTGCTAGGCCCCCAGGGAGCACAGATACGCAGTATTTT. This sequence encodes CSARPPGSTDTQYF.

Ten or more counts support this clonotype. This chain links TRBV4-3 with TRBJ2-7, with D possibly being TRBD2 (6 bases). This CDR3 comprises 14 residues. CDR1 and CDR2 from the germline V gene are LGHNA and YSLEER. V lost 0 bases to trimming and J lost 2 bases, with 8 bases between them. CDR3 in amino acids: CASSQDTGAYEQYF. In DNA, the CDR3 is TGCGCCAGCAGCCAAGATACGGGGGCCTACGAGCAGTACTTC.

For this clonotype: A much larger clone differs by one base, so this may be a read error. The chain employs TRBV28 and TRBJ1-5, with 7 bases aligning to TRBD1. Looked up from germline, CDR1 is MDHEN and CDR2 is SYDVKM. This CDR3 is 15 amino acids long. The CDR3 region has the DNA TGTGCCAGCAGTCCCTTAGACAGGGACAATCAGCTCCAGCATTTT. The encoded protein is CASSPLDRDNQLQHF.

This clonotype was picked up many times. The V and J genes are TRBV18 and TRBJ2-3, with 7 bases identical to TRBD2. The CDR3 runs 12 residues. CDR1 is KGHSH, CDR2 LQKENI, per germline. The V segment lost 3 bases and the J segment 7 bases; nucleotides outside the gene matches: 1. CDR3 DNA: TGTGCCAGCTCACCGACTAGCAATACGCAGTATTTT. Its translation: CASSPTSNTQYF.

For this clonotype: A far bigger clonotype differs at one base, so this is likely a read error. CDR3 coding DNA: TGTGCCAGCAGCTTAACCGGCGGTAGCTCCTACGAGCGGTACTTC. Residues: CASSLTGGSSYERYF. The chain joins TRBV7-3 to TRBJ2-5; D gene uncertain. CDR3 length: 15 residues. The germline gives CDR1 SGHTA, CDR2 FQGTGA. Trimming removed 0 bases at V and 13 bases at J, with 21 bases between.

About this clonotype: This may be a read error, as it is one base from a much larger clone. This chain uses TRBV7-8 with TRBJ1-4, with a tentative D call TRBD1 (5 bases). Per germline, CDR1 SGHVS and CDR2 FQNEAQ. CDR3 length: 14 residues. In nucleotides, the CDR3 is TGTGCCAACAGCCCACGGGGCCTTAATGAAAAACTGTTTTTT. Translating gives CANSPRGLNEKLFF. Based on the CDR3 plus reference TRBV7-8 and TRBJ1-4, the full variable domain is GAGVSQSPRYKVAKRGQDVALRCDPISGHVSLFWYQQALGQGPEFLTYFQNEAQLDKSGLPSDRFFAERPEGSVSTLKIQRTQQEDSAVYLCANSPRGLNEKLFFGSGTQLSVL.

This clonotype occurred many times. This chain connects TRBV6-5 to TRBJ1-2, with D unresolved. Trimming took 5 bases from V and 2 from J, leaving 6 bases between them. CDR1 is MNHEY and CDR2 is SVGAGI in the germline V gene. The CDR3 totals 12 residues. The CDR3, as DNA: TGTGCCAGCAGTACCGGGAACTATGGCTACACCTTC. This codes for CASSTGNYGYTF.

The chain combines TRBV11-1 with TRBJ1-2; D not certain. The V end was cut by 8 bases, the J end by 4 bases, with 26 bases between. CDR3 size: 17 residues. Germline assignment: CDR1 SGHAT and CDR2 FQDESV (reference sequence). CDR3 sequence: CASGVSYEAGKTYGYTF. Here the CDR3 DNA reads TGTGCCAGCGGCGTTTCTTATGAGGCTGGAAAGACCTATGGCTACACCTTC.